Following are 9 T cell receptor beta chains from one sample sequenced in a study of blood T cell repertoires in COVID-19. Method: immunoSEQ multiplex PCR; TCRdb's copy keeps in-frame clones and lacks some. The table shows roughly 190,000 clones, with 84% occurring only once. The material sequenced was peripheral blood. The receptors stem from a woman in her seventies with COVID-19, enrolled during active disease.

In its sample, this clone was seen once. The rearrangement uses TRBV30 and TRBJ1-6; 8 nucleotides align to TRBD1. V shed 4 bases, J shed 2 bases, and the junction held 7 bases outside the gene matches. The CDR3 sequence is 16 residues long. Germline V gene sequence: CDR1 GTSNPN, CDR2 SVGIG (reference sequence). This chain's CDR3 is CAWTSQGVTYNSPLHF. CDR3 coding DNA: TGTGCCTGGACCTCACAGGGGGTGACCTATAATTCACCCCTCCACTTT.

This chain uses TRBV5-6 with TRBJ2-5; the match to TRBD2 covers 12 bases. The V and J ends lost 5 bases and 1 base, in that order; junction bases with no gene match: 3. CDR3 length: 15 amino acids. CDR1 is SGHDT, CDR2 YYEEEE, per germline. The CDR3 region is CASSLAGGLQETQYF. In DNA, the CDR3 is TGTGCCAGCAGTCTAGCGGGGGGGCTCCAAGAGACCCAGTACTTC.

This clone was seen only once. This chain joins TRBV2 and TRBJ2-2, with D unclear. CDR1 and CDR2 (germline): SNHLY, FYNNEI. Deletions cut 2 bases from V and 0 bases from J, with 4 bases between. The CDR3 length is 14 residues. This chain's CDR3 is CASSEQANTGELFF. The CDR3 region has the DNA TGTGCCAGCAGTGAACAGGCGAACACCGGGGAGCTGTTTTTT.

The table lists this clone with a few counts. The V and J genes are TRBV5-6 and TRBJ2-1, with D tentatively TRBD2 (5 bases). V was trimmed by 0 bases and J by 3 bases, leaving 10 bases between them. The V gene's germline CDR1 is SGHDT and CDR2 YYEEEE. The CDR3 is 15 amino acids. The CDR3 sequence is CASSLALAGYNEQFF. Written as DNA, the CDR3 is TGTGCCAGCAGCTTGGCGTTGGCGGGCTACAATGAGCAGTTCTTC.

This chain connects TRBV5-4 to TRBJ1-6; no definite D call. Germline V lookup: CDR1 SGHNT, CDR2 YYREEE (reference sequence). V gave up 3 bases and J gave up 0 bases, with 13 bases separating them. The CDR3 has 17 residues. The CDR3: CASSWRPGSSYNSPLHF. CDR3 DNA: TGTGCCAGCAGCTGGAGGCCAGGTAGCTCCTATAATTCACCCCTCCACTTT. The variable domain in full, completed from reference TRBV5-4 and TRBJ1-6, reads ETGVTQSPTHLIKTRGQQVTLRCSSQSGHNTVSWYQQALGQGPQFIFQYYREEENGRGNFPPRFSGLQFPNYSSELNVNALELDDSALYLCASSWRPGSSYNSPLHFGNGTRLTVT.

The gene calls are TRBV7-3 and TRBJ2-2; D is uncertain. Deletions cut 5 bases from V and 5 bases from J, with 9 bases between. Germline assignment: CDR1 SGHTA and CDR2 FQGTGA. CDR3 size: 13 residues. The CDR3 protein is CASSTIGTGELFF. Written as DNA, the CDR3 is TGTGCCAGCAGCACCATCGGGACCGGGGAGCTGTTTTTT.

The genes are TRBV2 and TRBJ1-1, with no clear D. Germline lookup yields CDR1 SNHLY and CDR2 FYNNEI. The length of the CDR3 is 14 residues. The V end was cut by 7 bases, the J end by 0 bases, with 12 bases between. The CDR3 coding sequence is TGTGCCAGCACAGTCCAGACACTGAACACTGAAGCTTTCTTT. This gives the protein CASTVQTLNTEAFF.

The J gene is TRBJ2-4, the V gene TRBV6-5; TRBD2 is a possible D gene (6 bases). Germline V CDR1 and CDR2: MNHEY, SVGAGI. Trimming took off 8 bases at V and 9 bases at J, with 17 bases between the two ends. This CDR3 region has 13 residues. The CDR3 sequence: CASLGGAVGIQYF. CDR3 in DNA: TGTGCCAGCCTCGGAGGGGCGGTGGGCATTCAGTACTTC.

This clone was picked up one time. The V and J genes are TRBV9 and TRBJ2-1, with 9 nucleotides matching TRBD2. The CDR3 covers 16 residues. CDR1 is SGDLS and CDR2 is YYNGEE in the germline V gene. Trimming removed 4 bases from V and 9 bases from J; junction bases left unmatched: 14. The CDR3 DNA follows: TGTGCCAGCAGCCCTCCATGGGCGGGAGGGCGTTCTGAGCAGTTCTTC. Protein sequence: CASSPPWAGGRSEQFF.